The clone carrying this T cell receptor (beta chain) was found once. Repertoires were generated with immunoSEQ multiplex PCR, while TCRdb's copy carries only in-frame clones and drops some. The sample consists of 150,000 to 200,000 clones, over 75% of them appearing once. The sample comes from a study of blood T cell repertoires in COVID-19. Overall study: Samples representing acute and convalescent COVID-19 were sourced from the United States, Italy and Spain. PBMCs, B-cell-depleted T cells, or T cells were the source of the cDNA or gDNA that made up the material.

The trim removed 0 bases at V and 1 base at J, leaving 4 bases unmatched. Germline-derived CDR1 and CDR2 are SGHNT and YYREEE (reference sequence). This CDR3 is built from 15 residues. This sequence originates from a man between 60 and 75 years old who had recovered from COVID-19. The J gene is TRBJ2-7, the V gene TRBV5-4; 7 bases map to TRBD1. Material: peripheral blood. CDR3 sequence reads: CASSLGTGQSYEQYF. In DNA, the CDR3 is TGTGCCAGCAGCTTGGGGACAGGCCAGTCCTACGAGCAGTACTTC.